This is a list of T cell receptor beta chains from one sample in a study of cytomegalovirus exposure and HLA in healthy donors. Some clones are missing from TCRdb's copy, which holds only in-frame ones; the method was immunoSEQ multiplex PCR. This table has around 92,000 clones, roughly 80% appearing once. Sequencing was carried out using PBMCs. The receptors stem from a man between 60 and 70 years old in good health and CMV-seropositive. CDR3s include the opening cysteine and the closing phenylalanine or tryptophan. The order of the fields is D gene, clone size, J gene, V gene, CDR3 DNA, CDR3 protein. D genes are given only for firm matches. Rows give clone size only sometimes, using once, few, many, or a class for an expanded clone.

NA once TRBJ1-5 TRBV19 TGTGCCAGTAGTATAGATTTAAGATCAGGGCCCCAGCATTTT CASSIDLRSGPQHF
TRBD2 NA TRBJ2-1 TRBV11-2 TGTGCCAGCAGTCGACTAGCGGGGGGCTACAATGAGCAGTTCTTC CASSRLAGGYNEQFF
NA NA TRBJ2-2 TRBV27 TGTGCCAGCAGACCAGGGACAATGACCGGGGAGCTGTTTTTT CASRPGTMTGELFF
TRBD1 NA TRBJ2-2 TRBV7-6 TGTGCCAGCAGCGTCGGGACAGGGAATCCCGGGGAGCTGTTTTTT CASSVGTGNPGELFF
TRBD2 once TRBJ2-7 TRBV2 TGTGCCAGCAGTGAAGGAGCGGGGGGCTCCTACGAGCAGTACTTC CASSEGAGGSYEQYF
NA few TRBJ1-1 TRBV6-5 TGTGCCAGCAGCCGCGACCGGGGCGGGGGCACTGAAGCTTTCTTT CASSRDRGGGTEAFF
TRBD1 NA TRBJ2-7 TRBV12-5 TGTGCTAGTGGTTTGGGAGGACAGGTTCCGGCCTACGAGCAGTACTTC CASGLGGQVPAYEQYF
TRBD2 NA TRBJ2-1 TRBV2 TGTGCCAGTGGACTCTCTAGCGGGGGGCGTAATGAGCAGTTCTTC CASGLSSGGRNEQFF
NA NA TRBJ2-5 TRBV15 TGTGCCACCAGCAGCCAAATAGCTGCTTGGGAGACCCAGTACTTC CATSSQIAAWETQYF
TRBD1 NA TRBJ1-6 TRBV5-1 TGCGCCAGCAGCCTCGGGACAGGGTCAAATTCACCCCTCCACTTT CASSLGTGSNSPLHF
NA few TRBJ1-1 TRBV6-6 TGTGCCAGCAGTTACTCTGCAGGGAAGAACACTGAAGCTTTCTTT CASSYSAGKNTEAFF
NA NA TRBJ2-5 TRBV7-3 TGTGCCAGCAGCTTTACACCTCAAGAGACCCAGTACTTC CASSFTPQETQYF
NA NA TRBJ2-7 TRBV27 TGTGCCAGCAGTTTATCTAGGAGCTCCTACGAGCAGTACTTC CASSLSRSSYEQYF
NA few TRBJ2-2 TRBV6-5 TGTGCCAGCGGACTAAAGCGGGTAGTAACCGGGGAGCTGTTTTTT CASGLKRVVTGELFF
NA few TRBJ1-1 TRBV7-2 TGTGCCAGCAGTTTTATGGGCAACACTGAAGCTTTCTTT CASSFMGNTEAFF
TRBD1 NA TRBJ1-4 TRBV5-4 TGTGCCAGCAGCGGAACCGGGACAGCTAATGAAAAACTGTTTTTT CASSGTGTANEKLFF
TRBD1 few TRBJ1-1 TRBV5-6 TGTGCCAGCAGCCTTGCAGGGGGCGCGAGGTTTGACACTGAAGCTTTCTTT CASSLAGGARFDTEAFF
NA NA TRBJ2-5 TRBV6-6 TGTGCCAGCAGAACACAGGGTTCGGAGACCCAGTACTTC CASRTQGSETQYF
TRBD1 NA TRBJ2-2 TRBV4-1 TGCGCCAGCAGCCTATGGGACAGGGTTGAGTCCGGGGAGCTGTTTTTT CASSLWDRVESGELFF
NA NA TRBJ1-2 TRBV10-3 TGTGCCATCAGTGAGTTGACAGCTAACTATGGCTACACCTTC CAISELTANYGYTF
NA NA TRBJ1-4 TRBV5-1 TGCGCCAGCAGCGGCCAGGGTTCGGGTAATGAAAAACTGTTTTTT CASSGQGSGNEKLFF
NA NA TRBJ1-5 TRBV27 TGTGCCAGCAGTTCACTCGGACTTGACAATCAGCCCCAGCATTTT CASSSLGLDNQPQHF
TRBD1 NA TRBJ2-7 TRBV5-4 TGTGCCAGCAGGACCGGGACAGGGAAAATCCACGAGCAGTACTTC CASRTGTGKIHEQYF
TRBD2 few TRBJ2-5 TRBV5-6 TGTGCCAGCAGCCGTGGAGGCGGGGGAATAGGGGAGACCCAGTACTTC CASSRGGGGIGETQYF
NA NA TRBJ2-7 TRBV12-5 TGTGCTAGTGGTTTTTGGGGTAGACAGAAAGATAATCCCTACGAGCAGTACTTC CASGFWGRQKDNPYEQYF
TRBD1 once TRBJ2-1 TRBV2 TGTGCCAGCAGCCCCAGGGCAGGGGGCTCGGATGAGCAGTTCTTC CASSPRAGGSDEQFF
NA NA TRBJ2-1 TRBV7-2 TGTGCCAGCAGCCAAGAAGGAGCGGCCCCCTACAATGAGCAGTTCTTC CASSQEGAAPYNEQFF
TRBD1 once TRBJ2-7 TRBV27 TGTGCCAGCAGCTATTCGGGACAGGGGTTATACGAGCAGTACTTC CASSYSGQGLYEQYF
NA NA TRBJ1-5 TRBV21-1 TGTGCCAGCAGCATAAATCAGCCCCAGCATTTT CASSINQPQHF